The rows below give T cell receptor beta chains drawn from one sample of a study of blood T cell repertoires in COVID-19. The table came from immunoSEQ multiplex PCR; TCRdb's copy has only in-frame clones and leaves some out. This table has around 97,000 clones, about 80% appearing once. The sequenced material came from peripheral blood. All receptors derive from a man aged 70 or older with acute or convalescent COVID-19. Both conserved end residues are part of each CDR3. The order of the fields is CDR3 length, V gene, D gene, J gene, clone size, CDR3 DNA, CDR3 protein. The D gene is left open where the match is weak. Size tells how often a clone was seen (once, few, many) or the class of an expanded clone, and some rows leave it out.

len: 13
v_gene: TRBV7-2
d_gene: -
j_gene: TRBJ2-5
abundance: -
CDR3nt: TGTGCCAGCAGCTTAGACGGTGCGGCGACCCAGTACTTC
CDR3aa: CASSLDGAATQYF

len: 13
v_gene: TRBV5-4
d_gene: -
j_gene: TRBJ1-2
abundance: -
CDR3nt: TGTGCCAGCAGCTTGGTCCGTAACTATGGCTACACCTTC
CDR3aa: CASSLVRNYGYTF

len: 12
v_gene: TRBV3-1/TRBV3-2
d_gene: -
j_gene: TRBJ1-1
abundance: -
CDR3nt: TGTGCCAGCAGCCAGGGCTTGGGTGAAGCTTTCTTT
CDR3aa: CASSQGLGEAFF

len: 13
v_gene: TRBV5-8
d_gene: TRBD1
j_gene: TRBJ2-7
abundance: -
CDR3nt: TGTGCCAGCAGTAGGGACAGGGCGAGGGAGCAGTACTTC
CDR3aa: CASSRDRAREQYF

len: 16
v_gene: TRBV2
d_gene: -
j_gene: TRBJ2-6
abundance: -
CDR3nt: TGTGCCAGCAGCCCTTCGGTGGGAGCTGGGGCCAACGTCCTGACTTTC
CDR3aa: CASSPSVGAGANVLTF

len: 15
v_gene: TRBV15
d_gene: TRBD2
j_gene: TRBJ2-1
abundance: few
CDR3nt: TGTGCCACCAGCCCAGGGACTAGCGGGGACAATGAGCAGTTCTTC
CDR3aa: CATSPGTSGDNEQFF

len: 14
v_gene: TRBV7-8
d_gene: -
j_gene: TRBJ2-3
abundance: -
CDR3nt: TGTGCCAGCAGCTTAGTAGTCTTGACAGATACGCAGTATTTT
CDR3aa: CASSLVVLTDTQYF

len: 14
v_gene: TRBV6-5
d_gene: -
j_gene: TRBJ2-5
abundance: -
CDR3nt: TGTGCCAGCAGCCGGGGGGCCAGGGTGGAGACCCAGTACTTC
CDR3aa: CASSRGARVETQYF

len: 15
v_gene: TRBV11-2
d_gene: -
j_gene: TRBJ2-3
abundance: -
CDR3nt: TGTGCCAGCAGCCTCCGACAAACCGAAACAGATACGCAGTATTTT
CDR3aa: CASSLRQTETDTQYF

len: 15
v_gene: TRBV3-1/TRBV3-2
d_gene: TRBD1
j_gene: TRBJ2-5
abundance: -
CDR3nt: TGTGCCAGCAGCCGCCCAGACAGGGGAAGAGAGACCCAGTACTTC
CDR3aa: CASSRPDRGRETQYF

len: 14
v_gene: TRBV15
d_gene: -
j_gene: TRBJ1-5
abundance: -
CDR3nt: TGTGCCACCAGCCAATGGGGGGGGAATCAGCCCCAGCATTTT
CDR3aa: CATSQWGGNQPQHF

len: 13
v_gene: TRBV18
d_gene: -
j_gene: TRBJ2-5
abundance: -
CDR3nt: TGTGCCAGCTCAGAGGGTATTGTGGAGACCCAGTACTTC
CDR3aa: CASSEGIVETQYF

len: 12
v_gene: TRBV29-1
d_gene: -
j_gene: TRBJ2-5
abundance: -
CDR3nt: TGCAGCGTTGCGGGACATCAAGAGACCCAGTACTTC
CDR3aa: CSVAGHQETQYF